The 4 T cell receptor beta chains in this list originate from one sample, sequenced in a study of a mutant IDH1 vaccine in newly diagnosed glioma. The method was immunoSEQ multiplex PCR; TCRdb's version includes in-frame clones alone and lacks a portion of them. The sample records tens of thousands of clones, about nine tenths being singletons. Their specific antigens are unknown. Time point specified: week 5, during vaccination. One vaccine dose held 300 ug of mutant IDH1 20-mer peptide and came with topical imiquimod. The specimen comprised peripheral blood mononuclear cells (PBMCs), sampled from a glioma patient whose treatment included an IDH1 peptide vaccine. These TCRs come from a woman aged 35 to 49 with glioma. Some clones in this sample may be carry-over from other donors' samples.

CDR3 in amino acids: CASSPRDRLYEQYF. The CDR3 DNA sequence: TGTGCCAGCTCACCGCGGGACAGGCTGTACGAGCAGTACTTC. V and J are TRBV18 and TRBJ2-7, with TRBD1 matching over 8 bases. Germline CDR1 reads KGHSH; CDR2 reads LQKENI. This CDR3 comprises 14 residues. V was pared by 3 bases and J by 4 bases, with 5 bases of the junction left unmatched.

This chain connects TRBV6-4 to TRBJ2-1; 7 positions match TRBD2. The CDR3 contains 15 residues. The V gene end was trimmed by 9 bases and the J gene end by 2 bases; junction bases not matched to a gene: 10. Germline loops: CDR1 MRHNA, CDR2 SNTAGT. CDR3 DNA sequence: TGTGCCAGTACGCCGGTTGGGGGGGCCTACAATGAGCAGTTCTTC. It encodes CASTPVGGAYNEQFF.

The chain joins TRBV7-2 to TRBJ2-1; D is ambiguous. The CDR3 is 10 residues long. Trimming shortened V by 2 bases and J by 12 bases, and 5 bases separated the two germline ends. The V gene's germline CDR1 is SGHTA and CDR2 FQGNSA. CDR3 sequence: CASSLTSQFF. CDR3 coding DNA: TGTGCCAGCAGCTTAACCTCGCAGTTCTTC. The variable domain in full, completed from reference TRBV7-2 and TRBJ2-1, reads GAGVSQSPSNKVTEKGKDVELRCDPISGHTALYWYRQSLGQGLEFLIYFQGNSAPDKSGLPSDRFSAERTGGSVSTLTIQRTQQEDSAVYLCASSLTSQFFGPGTRLTVL.

For the CDR3, the DNA is TGTGCCAGCAGCCCCGGAAGATCTCCGGCCGGCGGGGAGCAGTACTTC. This codes for CASSPGRSPAGGEQYF. The chain employs TRBV7-6 and TRBJ2-7; a weak D match, TRBD2 (5 bases). The germline V and J ends were trimmed by 5 bases and 7 bases, with 24 bases remaining between them. Germline V gives CDR1 SGHVS, CDR2 FNYEAQ. The CDR3 has 16 amino acids.